The 21 T cell receptor beta chains listed next were all sequenced from one sample in a study of glioma-infiltrating T cells. TCR alpha and beta CDR3 regions were amplified from RNA using iRepertoire nested multiplex PCR. One entry per CDR3 protein, called by TCRdb with MiXCR from the multiplex PCR reads. The sample holds more than 300,000 distinct CDR3 sequences, about two fifths seen once. Sequencing used glioma tissue, nonneoplastic brain tissue, or PBMCs (not recorded which). These receptors all come from a human donor with low-grade glioma or glioblastoma, undergoing nonglioma brain surgery, or in good health (not recorded which).

This clonotype is a singleton in its sample. The rearrangement uses TRBV11-2 and TRBJ2-1, with a weak D call TRBD2 (5 bases). Germline V CDR1 and CDR2: SGHAT, FQNNGV. V dropped 3 bases and J dropped 7 bases, with 13 bases sitting between them. The CDR3 sequence is 14 residues long. The CDR3 spells CASSLAPSRNEQFF. Here the CDR3 DNA reads TGTGCCAGCAGCTTGGCGCCTAGCAGGAATGAGCAGTTCTTC. The variable domain in full, with the rest retrieved from reference TRBV11-2 and TRBJ2-1, is EAGVAQSPRYKIIEKRQSVAFWCNPISGHATLYWYQQILGQGPKLLIQFQNNGVVDDSQLPKDRFSAERLKGVDSTLKIQPAKLEDSAVYLCASSLAPSRNEQFFGPGTRLTVL.

This clonotype was seen more than once but under ten times. This chain uses TRBV7-2 with TRBJ1-1, with D possibly matching TRBD1 (5 bases). Germline CDR1 is SGHTA and CDR2 is FQGNSA. V was cut by 5 bases and J by 5 bases, with 15 bases left in between. This CDR3 is 14 amino acids long. The DNA of the CDR3 is TGTGCCAGCAGCGCGAGGCAGGGTGGTACTGAAGCTTTCTTT. This codes for CASSARQGGTEAFF.

V usage is TRBV19 and J usage is TRBJ2-1, with D perhaps matching TRBD1 (6 bases). The CDR3 is 10 residues long. Looked up from germline, CDR1 is LNHDA and CDR2 is SQIVND (reference sequence). Trimming removed 10 bases at V and 10 bases at J, with 11 bases between. The chain's CDR3 is CAIGTTEQFF. The CDR3 DNA is TGTGCCATCGGGACAACCGAGCAGTTCTTC.

This clonotype came up a few times. This sequence joins TRBV20-1 and TRBJ1-1; D possibly corresponds to TRBD1 (5 bases). The CDR3 spans 12 residues. Germline lookup yields CDR1 DFQATT and CDR2 SNEGSKA (reference sequence). V lost 5 bases and J 4 bases, leaving 11 bases between the germline ends. The CDR3 here is CSALQGGTEAFF. The DNA for the CDR3 is TGCAGTGCTCTTCAGGGAGGCACTGAAGCTTTCTTT.

This clonotype was detected a few times. V gene TRBV29-1 combines with J gene TRBJ1-5; D perhaps matches TRBD1 (5 bases). The CDR3 has 15 amino acids. CDR1 and CDR2 from the germline V gene are SQVTM and ANQGSEA. Trimming took 8 bases from V and 5 from J, leaving 22 bases between them. DNA for the CDR3: TGCAGCATTACGCGGGGGGGAGGGACGGATCAGCCCCAGCATTTT. Its protein product is CSITRGGGTDQPQHF.

This clonotype was detected a few times. The chain combines TRBV7-6 with TRBJ1-1; D gene unclear. The V gene lost 5 bases and the J gene lost 3 bases, with 13 bases spanning the gap. From germline, CDR1 is SGHVS and CDR2 FNYEAQ. This CDR3 has 14 residues. CDR3 sequence reads: CASSRAGGDTEAFF. As DNA, the CDR3 is TGTGCCAGCAGCCGGGCGGGTGGGGACACTGAAGCTTTCTTT.

This clonotype is a singleton in its sample. The chain joins TRBV3-1 to TRBJ1-2, with D maybe TRBD1 (5 bases). CDR3 size: 13 residues. CDR1 is LGHDT, CDR2 YNNKEL, per germline (reference sequence). V dropped 2 bases and J dropped 7 bases, with 11 bases sitting between them. CDR3 coding DNA: TGTGCCAGCAGCCAACCGGGGGAGCGTGGCTACACCTTC. Translated, it gives CASSQPGERGYTF.

This chain links TRBV2 with TRBJ2-7; 13 bases fit TRBD2. Germline CDR1 is SNHLY and CDR2 is FYNNEI. The V and J ends lost 11 bases and 3 bases, in that order; junction bases with no gene match: 13. This CDR3 has 16 residues. The CDR3 spells CAGRPLAGGGNYEQYF. CDR3 bases: TGTGCCGGACGACCACTAGCGGGAGGGGGGAACTACGAGCAGTACTTC.

This chain uses TRBV3-1 with TRBJ2-1; D possibly corresponds to TRBD2 (5 bases). V gave up 3 bases and J gave up 2 bases, with 8 bases separating them. The CDR3 contains 14 residues. Germline-derived CDR1 and CDR2 are LGHDT and YNNKEL (reference sequence). CDR3 residues: CASSQRTPYNEQFF. The DNA for the CDR3 is TGTGCCAGCAGCCAGCGGACTCCCTACAATGAGCAGTTCTTC.

This clonotype was recorded a few times. The chain recombines TRBV25-1 with TRBJ1-2; no firm D call. V gave up 2 bases and J gave up 1 base, with 5 bases separating them. CDR3 length equals 13 residues. CDR1 and CDR2 from the germline V gene are MGHDK and SYGVNS. CDR3 nucleotide sequence: TGTGCCAGCAGTGAAGGGGTTAACTATGGCTACACCTTC. Its translation: CASSEGVNYGYTF.

This chain uses TRBV20-1 with TRBJ1-1, with D unresolved. The germline V gene encodes CDR1 DFQATT and CDR2 SNEGSKA (reference sequence). The ends were cut back, 5 bases at V and 4 bases at J, with 17 bases in the middle. CDR3 length equals 14 residues. The CDR3 DNA sequence: TGCAGTGCTGATCCCCAGACGTTGAGCACTGAAGCTTTCTTT. Its translation: CSADPQTLSTEAFF.

Regarding this clonotype: One end of the junction varies from germline; a read error may be responsible. In nucleotides, the CDR3 is TGTGCTAGCAGCCGGACTAGCGGGAGGGTACAGGCAGATACGCAGTATTTT. It codes for CASSRTSGRVQADTQYF. This chain joins TRBV7-7 and TRBJ2-3, with TRBD2 identical over 15 bases. Germline CDR1 and CDR2: SSHAT and FNYEAQ (reference sequence). The CDR3 totals 17 residues.

V gene TRBV6-6 combines with J gene TRBJ1-2; D uncertain. Germline CDR1 MNHNY, CDR2 SVGAGI (reference sequence). This CDR3 spans 14 amino acids. Trimming took off 2 bases at V and 5 bases at J, with 12 bases between the two ends. In DNA, the CDR3 is TGTGCCAGCAGTTACCCTGGAAGTCGGTATGGCTACACCTTC. Its translation: CASSYPGSRYGYTF.

V usage is TRBV10-3 and J usage is TRBJ2-5, with 12 positions matching TRBD1. CDR1 ENHRY and CDR2 SYGVKD come from the germline V gene. The CDR3 runs to 14 residues. V lost 8 bases to trimming and J lost 4 bases; unmatched junction nucleotides: 5. CDR3 in DNA: TGTGCCATCGGGGACAGGGGGCAAGTAGAGACCCAGTACTTC. Translating it yields CAIGDRGQVETQYF.

J is TRBJ2-2 and V is TRBV7-2; D is perhaps TRBD2 (5 bases). CDR1 and CDR2 (germline): SGHTA, FQGNSA. V was trimmed by 3 bases and J by 4 bases, leaving 9 bases between them. This CDR3 has 14 residues. This CDR3 is CASSLDSPTGELFF. The CDR3, as DNA: TGTGCCAGCAGCTTGGACTCCCCCACCGGGGAGCTGTTTTTT.

This clonotype was observed at least ten times. This sequence joins TRBV20-1 and TRBJ2-5; no clear D. This CDR3 spans 13 amino acids. Germline V gene sequence: CDR1 DFQATT, CDR2 SNEGSKA (reference sequence). The V and J ends lost 3 bases and 0 bases respectively, with 8 bases between them. The CDR3 region is CSASHSYQETQYF. CDR3 DNA: TGCAGTGCTAGTCACTCCTACCAAGAGACCCAGTACTTC.

Points on this clonotype: Just one base apart from a much larger clone, this may be a read error. This CDR3 fails to terminate in the conserved phenylalanine or tryptophan, so it likely reflects a read error. CDR3: CASRRTGANVLTS. In DNA form, the CDR3 reads TGTGCCAGCAGACGAACCGGGGCCAACGTCCTGACTTCC. This chain connects TRBV6-5 to TRBJ2-6; D is undetermined. The germline V gene encodes CDR1 MNHEY and CDR2 SVGAGI. V shed 6 bases and J shed 4 bases, with 7 bases lying between them. CDR3 length: 13 amino acids.

J is TRBJ2-2 and V is TRBV19, with no clear D. Germline CDR1 is LNHDA and CDR2 is SQIVND (reference sequence). The CDR3 is 16 amino acids. V lost 3 bases, J lost 3 bases, and 14 bases lay in between. The CDR3 region has the DNA TGTGCCAGTAGTATTAAAAAGGGCCCCCACACCGGGGAGCTGTTTTTT. Its protein product is CASSIKKGPHTGELFF.

Details on this clonotype: With a much larger clone just one base away, this may be a read error. V gene TRBV24-1 combines with J gene TRBJ2-1; D ambiguous. CDR1 is KGHDR and CDR2 is SFDVKD in the germline V gene. The CDR3 totals 15 residues. The V end was cut by 9 bases, the J end by 1 base, with 15 bases between. CDR3 in amino acids: CATGRPGGSYNEQFF. The CDR3 region has the DNA TGTGCCACCGGTCGACCCGGTGGGTCCTACAATGAGCAGTTCTTC.

This clonotype occurred a few times. V gene TRBV4-3 combines with J gene TRBJ1-6; D unresolved. Trimming cost V 0 bases and J 6 bases, with 12 bases left between them. Germline V gene data show CDR1 as LGHNA and CDR2 as YSLEER. The CDR3 consists of 16 residues. The CDR3 DNA reads TGCGCCAGCAGCCAAGATGTGGGAACAGCTAATTCACCCCTCCACTTT. Residues: CASSQDVGTANSPLHF.

This clonotype came up many times. This sequence joins TRBV6-1 and TRBJ2-1, with a weak D call TRBD2 (5 bases). The germline V gene has CDR1 MNHNS and CDR2 SASEGT. The ends were cut back, 5 bases at V and 5 bases at J, with 10 bases in the middle. This CDR3 contains 13 residues. The CDR3 protein is CASSRGFDNEQFF. The CDR3 region has the DNA TGTGCCAGCAGTCGCGGGTTCGACAATGAGCAGTTCTTC.